The present entry profiles one T cell receptor beta chain with its context. Methods used by the authors: Estimation of nucleated cell counts relied on the amplification of reference gene primers. Sequencing was performed with immunoSEQ multiplex PCR; in TCRdb, only in-frame clones are kept and a portion is missing. V and J calls and clone size are those listed in that table; D and trimming were worked out from the DNA. The table records about 74,000 clones, more than 90% of them present only once. These data come from a study of blood T cell repertoires in COVID-19. V was pared by 8 bases and J by 3 bases, with 8 bases of the junction left unmatched. The CDR3 runs to 14 residues. The germline V gene encodes CDR1 ENHRY and CDR2 SYGVKD.

What was sequenced was peripheral blood. The TCR sequence derives from a human donor in a cohort sampled during active COVID-19. The genes are TRBV10-3 and TRBJ2-7, with 9 bases identical to TRBD2. The CDR3 sequence: CAIGRLAEHYEQYF. CDR3 DNA sequence: TGTGCCATCGGCCGACTAGCGGAGCACTACGAGCAGTACTTC.